Given below is one T cell receptor beta chain in context. The data are from a study of T-cell reconstitution after alpha-beta-depleted transplantation in children. V dropped 3 bases and J dropped 0 bases, with 9 bases sitting between them. CDR3 length equals 16 residues. CDR1 and CDR2 (germline): SGHTA, FQGNSA. Unique molecular identifiers were built into the TCRbeta library. TCRdb fed the PCR reads into MiXCR, producing one record per CDR3 protein. The sample yields 400,000 to 500,000 distinct CDR3 sequences, approximately 10% seen once. The chain has TRBV7-2 and TRBJ1-6; D ambiguous. The sequencing here drew on PBMCs from the stem cell graft donor, taken from the stem cell graft. The sequence was obtained from a human donor who donated a stem cell graft to a child with acute myeloid leukemia. The CDR3 sequence: CASSFEASSYNSPLHF. The CDR3 DNA is TGTGCCAGCAGCTTTGAGGCGAGCTCCTATAATTCACCCCTCCACTTT.